A selection of T cell receptor beta chains follows, all from one sample in a study of vaccination effects on CD4 cells after COVID-19. Antigens of these TCRs are unknown. Sequencing used immunoSEQ multiplex PCR; TCRdb keeps in-frame clones, though not all of them. The table shows 20,000 to 25,000 clones, with almost 70% occurring only once. The material was CD4+ T cells from PBMCs cultured with HCoV-NL63 spike peptides, obtained before COVID-19 vaccination. These receptors were taken from a human donor who received a COVID-19 vaccine. Each CDR3 is given with its conserved first and last residue. The D gene is left open where the match is weak. The listing skips clone size in some rows; elsewhere it reads once, few, many or a size class.

v_call	clone_size	d_call	j_call	cdr3_length	cdr3_aa	cdr3_nt
TRBV5-5	NA	NA	TRBJ2-5	15	CASSLSAVDGETQYF	TGTGCCAGCAGCTTGTCCGCAGTCGACGGGGAGACCCAGTACTTC
TRBV7-8	medium-sized	TRBD2	TRBJ2-7	14	CASSWGLAGVEQYF	TGTGCCAGCAGCTGGGGACTAGCGGGAGTCGAGCAGTACTTC
TRBV11-2	NA	NA	TRBJ2-3	15	CASSSPGLSTDTQYF	TGTGCCAGCAGCTCGCCGGGACTCAGCACAGATACGCAGTATTTT
TRBV12-2	few	NA	TRBJ2-3	14	CAPAEGEVPDTQYF	TGTGCCCCCGCAGAGGGAGAGGTTCCAGATACGCAGTATTTT
TRBV5-4	few	NA	TRBJ2-3	13	CASSIQGGDTQYF	TGTGCCAGCAGCATCCAGGGGGGAGATACGCAGTATTTT
TRBV15	NA	NA	TRBJ1-5	15	CATSRDKGLNQPQHF	TGTGCCACCAGCAGAGATAAGGGTCTAAATCAGCCCCAGCATTTT
TRBV5-4	NA	NA	TRBJ2-5	15	CASSFTGGLQETQYF	TGTGCCAGCAGCTTCACGGGGGGCCTCCAAGAGACCCAGTACTTC
TRBV9	NA	TRBD2	TRBJ2-2	16	CASSVSAGGNTGELFF	TGTGCCAGCAGCGTTTCAGCGGGAGGGAACACCGGGGAGCTGTTTTTT
TRBV7-2	few	TRBD2	TRBJ2-7	13	CASSYTSGSEQYF	TGTGCCAGCAGCTATACTAGCGGGAGCGAGCAGTACTTC
TRBV6-5	NA	NA	TRBJ1-5	13	CASGAGGNQPQHF	TGTGCCAGCGGGGCGGGCGGCAATCAGCCCCAGCATTTT
TRBV7-9	NA	TRBD1	TRBJ1-1	16	CASSPGTGGRWTEAFF	TGTGCCAGCAGCCCGGGGACAGGGGGCAGGTGGACTGAAGCTTTCTTT
TRBV11-1	NA	NA	TRBJ1-2	16	CASSPTSGRVSYGYTF	TGTGCCAGCAGCCCTACCTCTGGCAGGGTATCCTATGGCTACACCTTC
TRBV19	few	NA	TRBJ1-1	13	CASSFEGFGRAFF	TGTGCCAGTAGTTTTGAAGGATTTGGTAGGGCTTTCTTT
TRBV5-1	NA	NA	TRBJ1-1	13	CASSLRVNTEAFF	TGCGCCAGCAGCTTGAGGGTGAACACTGAAGCTTTCTTT
TRBV30	NA	TRBD1	TRBJ1-2	13	CAWTRQGNYGYTF	TGTGCCTGGACGAGACAGGGCAACTATGGCTACACCTTC
TRBV2	NA	NA	TRBJ2-3	15	CASKPHRGSTDTQYF	TGTGCCAGCAAACCCCACCGCGGAAGCACAGATACGCAGTATTTT
TRBV25-1	NA	NA	TRBJ2-7	13	CASSRESSYEQYF	TGTGCCAGCAGCAGGGAGAGCTCCTACGAGCAGTACTTC
TRBV5-4	NA	TRBD2	TRBJ2-1	15	CASSLDSSGHNEQFF	TGTGCCAGCAGCTTGGATTCTAGCGGGCACAATGAGCAGTTCTTC
TRBV9	NA	NA	TRBJ1-2	17	CASSVVRLGRVRRGYTF	TGTGCCAGCAGCGTAGTCCGGCTAGGCAGGGTAAGACGTGGCTACACCTTC
TRBV6-5	NA	TRBD1	TRBJ1-6	14	CASSLDRVRSPLHF	TGTGCCAGCAGTTTAGACAGGGTGCGCTCACCCCTCCACTTT
TRBV27	NA	NA	TRBJ1-2	14	CASSLVGVDYGYTF	TGTGCCAGCAGTTTAGTAGGGGTAGACTATGGCTACACCTTC
TRBV5-1	NA	NA	TRBJ2-5	15	CASTLGGRDQETQYF	TGCGCCAGCACGCTAGGGGGACGGGATCAAGAGACCCAGTACTTC
TRBV18	NA	TRBD2	TRBJ2-5	15	CASSPPGLAEETQYF	TGTGCCAGCTCACCACCGGGACTAGCGGAAGAGACCCAGTACTTC
TRBV19	NA	TRBD2	TRBJ2-3	16	CASSIDFGTRVYTQYF	TGTGCCAGTAGTATAGACTTTGGGACTAGGGTCTATACGCAGTATTTT
TRBV9	medium-sized	TRBD2	TRBJ2-7	15	CASSQSGSYSYEQYF	TGTGCCAGCAGCCAGAGCGGGAGCTATTCCTACGAGCAGTACTTC
TRBV3-1/TRBV3-2	once	TRBD2	TRBJ2-7	16	CASSQDWLAGGYEQYF	TGTGCCAGCAGCCAAGATTGGCTCGCGGGGGGATACGAGCAGTACTTC
TRBV29-1	NA	NA	TRBJ2-1	12	CSVQGSYNEQFF	TGCAGCGTTCAGGGTTCCTACAATGAGCAGTTCTTC
TRBV6-5	NA	NA	TRBJ2-1	15	CASSASAASYNEQFF	TGTGCCAGCAGCGCCTCGGCGGCCTCCTACAATGAGCAGTTCTTC
TRBV6-5	NA	TRBD1	TRBJ1-1	14	CASRSGQPNTEAFF	TGTGCCAGCCGCTCGGGACAGCCAAACACTGAAGCTTTCTTT
TRBV5-6	NA	NA	TRBJ1-1	17	CASSRPFRGNMNTEAFF	TGTGCCAGCAGCCGCCCCTTTAGGGGAAACATGAACACTGAAGCTTTCTTT
TRBV5-1	few	NA	TRBJ1-2	14	CASSLAPGDYGYTF	TGCGCCAGCAGCTTGGCCCCAGGGGACTATGGCTACACCTTC
TRBV5-1	NA	TRBD2	TRBJ2-5	14	CASSRGEVTETQYF	TGCGCCAGCAGTCGGGGGGAGGTGACGGAGACCCAGTACTTC
TRBV24-1	NA	NA	TRBJ2-6	15	CATSPGNSGANVLTF	TGTGCCACCAGTCCAGGGAACTCTGGGGCCAACGTCCTGACTTTC
TRBV9	few	TRBD2	TRBJ2-1	15	CASSPRLAGGPGQFF	TGTGCCAGCAGCCCCAGACTAGCGGGAGGGCCGGGGCAGTTCTTC
TRBV5-4	NA	TRBD2	TRBJ2-1	16	CASSLGLAGEYNEQFF	TGTGCCAGCAGCTTGGGTCTAGCGGGGGAGTACAATGAGCAGTTCTTC
TRBV5-8	NA	NA	TRBJ2-3	12	CASSPSSGTQYF	TGTGCCAGCAGCCCCTCCTCGGGGACGCAGTATTTT
TRBV2	NA	TRBD1	TRBJ1-1	21	CASSEALRVGPGTGDNTEAFF	TGTGCCAGCAGTGAAGCGCTTCGGGTTGGGCCCGGGACAGGGGACAACACTGAAGCTTTCTTT
TRBV5-1	NA	TRBD2	TRBJ2-1	15	CASSGGLAGYNEQFF	TGCGCCAGCAGCGGGGGACTAGCGGGCTACAATGAGCAGTTCTTC
TRBV14	few	NA	TRBJ2-7	15	CASSQVWGRHYEQYF	TGTGCCAGCAGCCAAGTCTGGGGGAGACACTACGAGCAGTACTTC
TRBV12-3/TRBV12-4	few	NA	TRBJ1-2	12	CASSLSAGDYTF	TGTGCCAGCAGCCTAAGCGCGGGCGACTACACCTTC
TRBV11-2	NA	TRBD1	TRBJ2-4	17	CASSLVSGGATKNIQYF	TGTGCCAGCAGCTTAGTGTCAGGGGGCGCGACCAAAAACATTCAGTACTTC
TRBV12-3/TRBV12-4	NA	NA	TRBJ1-2	13	CASTLGRVHGYTF	TGTGCCAGCACCCTGGGGAGGGTACACGGCTACACCTTC
TRBV7-2	few	NA	TRBJ2-7	13	CASSSQGWYEQYF	TGTGCCAGCAGCTCGCAGGGGTGGTACGAGCAGTACTTC